These 29 T cell receptor beta chains were all obtained from the same sample, sequenced in a study of cytomegalovirus exposure and HLA in healthy donors. In the PCR, 60 Vbeta and 13 Jbeta primers were used. Sequenced by immunoSEQ multiplex PCR; TCRdb stores in-frame clones only, minus some. Counted here are fewer than 150,000 clones, 65% to 85% occurring once; the ten biggest clones make up around 1.2%. The sequenced sample was PBMCs. The receptors derive from a man aged 50 or older in good health and CMV-seronegative.

The chain combines TRBV7-9 with TRBJ1-4; D remains unclear. CDR1 and CDR2 (germline): SEHNR, FQNEAQ (reference sequence). The CDR3 consists of 14 residues. V lost 1 base, J lost 4 bases, and 7 bases lay in between. In DNA, the CDR3 is TGTGCCAGCAGCTTAGACAGCAATAATGAAAAACTGTTTTTT. It codes for CASSLDSNNEKLFF.

The table lists this clone with a few counts. V gene TRBV7-2 combines with J gene TRBJ2-5; the match to TRBD2 covers 16 bases. The germline gives CDR1 SGHTA, CDR2 FQGNSA. V dropped 5 bases and J dropped 5; count of bases not matched to a gene: 8. The CDR3 is 17 amino acids. DNA of the CDR3: TGTGCCAGCAGCGCGGGACTAGCGGGAGGGCCTAGGGAGACCCAGTACTTC. Encoded protein: CASSAGLAGGPRETQYF.

This chain joins TRBV29-1 and TRBJ1-2, with D unresolved. This CDR3 has 13 residues. Trimming left V 5 bases short and J 8 bases short, with 18 bases between. Germline-derived CDR1 and CDR2 are SQVTM and ANQGSEA. The CDR3 is CSVYSAGRRGYTF. The CDR3 DNA follows: TGCAGCGTTTATTCGGCGGGCCGACGGGGCTACACCTTC.

The CDR3 DNA is TGTGCCAGCACCAAAAACGGCAAAAACATTCAGTACTTC. Translated: CASTKNGKNIQYF. The chain combines TRBV28 with TRBJ2-4; no firm D call. V lost 7 bases to trimming and J lost 3 bases, with 10 bases between them. Germline assignment: CDR1 MDHEN and CDR2 SYDVKM. The CDR3 sequence is 13 residues long. Using reference TRBV28 and TRBJ2-4 for the parts outside the CDR3, the full variable domain is DVKVTQSSRYLVKRTGEKVFLECVQDMDHENMFWYRQDPGLGLRLIYFSYDVKMKEKGDIPEGYSVSREKKERFSLILESASTNQTSMYLCASTKNGKNIQYFGAGTRLSVL.

This sequence joins TRBV28 and TRBJ2-3; possibly TRBD2 for D (5 bases). The CDR3 extends over 15 amino acids. V shed 6 bases and J shed 5 bases, with 18 bases lying between them. Looked up from germline, CDR1 is MDHEN and CDR2 is SYDVKM. The CDR3 DNA reads as TGTGCCAGCAGCTACGGAGACGGAGGACTAGATACGCAGTATTTT. Its protein is CASSYGDGGLDTQYF.

This clone was seen only a few times. This chain connects TRBV5-6 to TRBJ2-7, with D unclear. Germline CDR1 SGHDT, CDR2 YYEEEE. There are 12 residues in the CDR3. Trimming stripped 0 bases from V and 7 bases from J, with 8 bases between. The CDR3 region has the DNA TGTGCCAGCAGCTTGGAATCGGTGGAGCAGTACTTC. Residues: CASSLESVEQYF.

The chain employs TRBV5-4 and TRBJ2-7, with D perhaps TRBD1 (6 bases). Germline CDR1 and CDR2: SGHNT and YYREEE (reference sequence). The CDR3 spans 13 residues. The ends were cut back, 2 bases at V and 5 bases at J, with 11 bases in the middle. The CDR3 here is CASSFGGINEQYF. The CDR3 region has the DNA TGTGCCAGCAGCTTTGGGGGCATCAACGAGCAGTACTTC.

The DNA for the CDR3 is TGTGCCAGCAGTCCCGGAGGGACGGTGAATGAAAAACTGTTTTTT. Translation: CASSPGGTVNEKLFF. This chain links TRBV28 with TRBJ1-4, with D tentatively TRBD1 (5 bases). The CDR3 has 15 amino acids. CDR1 is MDHEN, CDR2 SYDVKM, per germline. V was cut by 5 bases and J by 5 bases, with 15 bases left in between.

The chain links TRBV4-2 to TRBJ1-4; 9 positions match TRBD1. This CDR3 is built from 16 residues. The V gene's germline CDR1 is LGHNA and CDR2 YNFKEQ. Trimming removed 2 bases from V and 2 bases from J; junction bases left unmatched: 3. CDR3 DNA: TGTGCCAGCAGCCAAACGACAGGGGGGACTAATGAAAAACTGTTTTTT. The encoded protein is CASSQTTGGTNEKLFF.

This clone appeared a few times. The rearrangement joins TRBV7-9 to TRBJ1-2, with 10 bases identical to TRBD1. This CDR3 is built from 16 residues. Germline V lookup: CDR1 SEHNR, CDR2 FQNEAQ (reference sequence). The J segment lost 4 bases and the V segment lost 4 bases, leaving 9 bases of the junction unmatched. The CDR3 region is CASSSRKTGGGYGYTF. In nucleotides, the CDR3 is TGTGCCAGCAGCTCCCGCAAGACAGGGGGCGGCTATGGCTACACCTTC.

V and J are TRBV2 and TRBJ1-5, with D unresolved. Looked up from germline, CDR1 is SNHLY and CDR2 is FYNNEI. This CDR3 is built from 11 residues. V was shortened by 6 bases and J by 9 bases, with 9 bases between the two germline ends. The CDR3 here is CASSRAGPQHF. DNA for the CDR3: TGTGCCAGCAGCAGAGCGGGGCCCCAGCATTTT.

V and J are TRBV30 and TRBJ1-1; 9 bases line up with TRBD1. Germline assignment: CDR1 GTSNPN and CDR2 SVGIG (reference sequence). The V gene end was trimmed by 2 bases and the J gene end by 0 bases; junction bases not matched to a gene: 1. The CDR3 spans 14 residues. For the CDR3, the DNA is TGTGCCTGGAGTAGGGACAGGGTGAACACTGAAGCTTTCTTT. Protein sequence: CAWSRDRVNTEAFF.

This chain joins TRBV10-2 and TRBJ2-6; TRBD1 is a possible D gene (6 bases). V lost 8 bases, J lost 4 bases, and 21 bases lay in between. This CDR3 region has 17 residues. CDR1 and CDR2 from the germline V gene are WSHSY and SAAADI. This CDR3 is CASRTLLRGSGANVLTF. As DNA, the CDR3 is TGCGCCAGCCGGACGCTGCTAAGGGGGTCGGGGGCCAACGTCCTGACTTTC.

The chain links TRBV28 to TRBJ2-3, with 7 bases that match TRBD1. Trimming cost V 5 bases and J 4 bases; bases outside gene matches: 12. The CDR3 loop spans 16 amino acids. The germline gives CDR1 MDHEN, CDR2 SYDVKM. The CDR3 DNA reads as TGTGCCAGCAGTCGCCCACAGGGGTCTGGCGCAGATACGCAGTATTTT. This encodes CASSRPQGSGADTQYF.

In its sample, this clone was seen a few times. This chain connects TRBV10-1 to TRBJ2-2, with D possibly being TRBD1 (6 bases). The CDR3 has 13 amino acids. The germline gives CDR1 WNHNN, CDR2 SYGVQD (reference sequence). V was clipped by 2 bases and J by 5 bases, with 6 bases between them. This CDR3 is CASSERGTGELFF. Here the CDR3 DNA reads TGCGCCAGCAGTGAGAGGGGGACCGGGGAGCTGTTTTTT.

V gene TRBV5-4 combines with J gene TRBJ2-7, with D unresolved. The CDR3 has 12 amino acids. CDR1 SGHNT and CDR2 YYREEE come from the germline V gene (reference sequence). Trimming took 0 bases from V and 7 from J, leaving 8 bases between them. CDR3 loop: CASSLARREQYF. Written as DNA, the CDR3 is TGTGCCAGCAGCTTGGCCCGGAGAGAGCAGTACTTC.

The chain has TRBV9 and TRBJ2-7; D is possibly TRBD2 (7 bases). Trimming took off 0 bases at V and 2 bases at J, with 12 bases between the two ends. This CDR3 has 15 amino acids. Germline assignment: CDR1 SGDLS and CDR2 YYNGEE. CDR3 loop: CASSVGGGRAYEQYF. The CDR3 DNA follows: TGTGCCAGCAGCGTAGGGGGGGGCAGAGCCTACGAGCAGTACTTC. Looking up the rest from reference TRBV9 and TRBJ2-7 gives the full variable domain: DSGVTQTPKHLITATGQRVTLRCSPRSGDLSVYWYQQSLDQGLQFLIQYYNGEERAKGNILERFSAQQFPDLHSELNLSSLELGDSALYFCASSVGGGRAYEQYFGPGTRLTVT.

V gene TRBV7-9 combines with J gene TRBJ2-7, with 7 bases that match TRBD1. The CDR3 consists of 15 residues. Germline V gives CDR1 SEHNR, CDR2 FQNEAQ (reference sequence). Germline trimming cut 6 bases from V and 0 bases from J; bases unmatched to any gene: 8. CDR3 in DNA: TGTGCCAGCAGGCCGACAGGGAGTAGCTCCTACGAGCAGTACTTC. Its translation is CASRPTGSSSYEQYF.

The gene calls are TRBV2 and TRBJ2-4; possible D gene TRBD2, 6 bases. Germline CDR1 reads SNHLY; CDR2 reads FYNNEI. The CDR3 runs 14 residues. The V gene lost 3 bases and the J gene lost 3 bases, with 9 bases spanning the gap. This CDR3 reads CASSEWGGKNIQYF. Here the CDR3 DNA reads TGTGCCAGCAGTGAGTGGGGAGGCAAAAACATTCAGTACTTC. Full variable domain (missing parts from reference TRBV2 and TRBJ2-4): EPEVTQTPSHQVTQMGQEVILRCVPISNHLYFYWYRQILGQKVEFLVSFYNNEISEKSEIFDDQFSVERPDGSNFTLKIRSTKLEDSAMYFCASSEWGGKNIQYFGAGTRLSVL.

The chain has TRBV29-1 and TRBJ2-1; 7 bases are a match to TRBD1. This CDR3 has 13 residues. V dropped 8 bases and J dropped 5; count of bases not matched to a gene: 9. Germline V gene data show CDR1 as SQVTM and CDR2 as ANQGSEA. This CDR3 is CSSRWGQNNEQFF. The CDR3 nucleotides are TGCAGCTCGCGGTGGGGACAGAACAATGAGCAGTTCTTC.

The chain employs TRBV25-1 and TRBJ2-7; TRBD1 agrees at 11 bases. Germline assignment: CDR1 MGHDK and CDR2 SYGVNS. V shed 2 bases, J shed 3 bases, and the junction held 3 bases outside the gene matches. The CDR3 runs to 15 residues. The CDR3 protein is CASSERTGGSYEQYF. The DNA for the CDR3 is TGTGCCAGCAGTGAAAGGACAGGGGGCAGCTACGAGCAGTACTTC.

This sequence joins TRBV2 and TRBJ2-3, with 7 bases fitting TRBD2. The J segment lost 3 bases and the V segment lost 7 bases, leaving 10 bases of the junction unmatched. Per germline, CDR1 SNHLY and CDR2 FYNNEI. The CDR3 consists of 15 residues. In DNA, the CDR3 is TGTGCCAGCACTCTCGAAAGCGGGAATACAGATACGCAGTATTTT. This codes for CASTLESGNTDTQYF.

V is TRBV5-1 and J is TRBJ2-2; 8 bases fit TRBD2. The CDR3 is 15 amino acids. Germline values: CDR1 SGHRS, CDR2 YFSETQ. V trimming: 1 base; J trimming: 6 bases; junction bases outside the gene matches: 5. The CDR3 region has the DNA TGCGCCAGCAGCTTGTCGACTAGCGCGGCCGGGGAGCTGTTTTTT. Residues: CASSLSTSAAGELFF.

This clone was counted a single time. The genes are TRBV19 and TRBJ1-1; the D is unclear. The CDR3 loop spans 14 amino acids. The ends were cut back, 3 bases at V and 0 bases at J, with 8 bases in the middle. The germline gives CDR1 LNHDA, CDR2 SQIVND (reference sequence). As DNA, the CDR3 is TGTGCCAGTAGTATTGCACAGTTGAACACTGAAGCTTTCTTT. It codes for CASSIAQLNTEAFF.

This clone was recorded a few times. V and J are TRBV7-9 and TRBJ2-3, with TRBD2 as a possible D gene (5 bases). Germline CDR1 SEHNR, CDR2 FQNEAQ (reference sequence). V dropped 1 base and J dropped 2 bases, with 16 bases sitting between them. The CDR3 totals 17 residues. CDR3 nucleotide sequence: TGTGCCAGCAGCTTAGGCTCCCCTCGAGGGTTCACAGATACGCAGTATTTT. Residues: CASSLGSPRGFTDTQYF.

The rearrangement links TRBV18 to TRBJ2-3; D is possibly TRBD2 (5 bases). Trimming cost V 3 bases and J 0 bases, with 13 bases left between them. The CDR3 has 16 residues. CDR1 is KGHSH, CDR2 LQKENI, per germline. Here the CDR3 reads CASSPVSGASTDTQYF. The CDR3 DNA sequence: TGTGCCAGCTCACCGGTAAGCGGAGCTAGCACAGATACGCAGTATTTT.

This clone was detected only a few times. This chain connects TRBV7-9 to TRBJ2-7; D possibly corresponds to TRBD2 (6 bases). Germline lookup yields CDR1 SEHNR and CDR2 FQNEAQ (reference sequence). This CDR3 comprises 14 residues. V shed 3 bases and J shed 1 base, with 10 bases lying between them. The CDR3 reads CASSLGGGSYEQYF. The CDR3 DNA follows: TGTGCCAGCAGCTTGGGGGGAGGTTCCTACGAGCAGTACTTC.

CDR3 region: CASILLDSTDTQYF. Written as DNA, the CDR3 is TGTGCCAGCATTCTACTAGACAGCACAGATACGCAGTATTTT. V gene TRBV2 combines with J gene TRBJ2-3; D may be TRBD2 (5 bases). V lost 7 bases, J lost 0 bases, and 11 bases lay in between. In germline, CDR1 is SNHLY, CDR2 FYNNEI. The CDR3 loop spans 14 amino acids.

This clone was seen a single time. The chain joins TRBV7-2 to TRBJ2-1; 14 bases line up with TRBD2. Germline loops: CDR1 SGHTA, CDR2 FQGNSA. This CDR3 spans 16 amino acids. V gave up 3 bases and J gave up 9 bases; unmatched junction bases: 7. CDR3 protein: CASSFPGLAGGGEQFF. CDR3 DNA: TGTGCCAGCAGCTTCCCTGGACTAGCGGGAGGAGGTGAGCAGTTCTTC.